This T cell receptor beta chain was retrieved from a study of OX40 agonist ivuxolimab in advanced cancers. Regarding the research as a whole: Ivuxolimab, which targeted the costimulatory receptor OX40 (CD134), was an agonistic, fully human IgG2 monoclonal antibody. Intravenous ivuxolimab was administered to patients every 2 weeks at six dose levels: 0.01, 0.1, 0.3, 1.5, 3 and 10 mg/kg. Of the roughly 53 patients in dose escalation, approximately 20 had hepatocellular carcinoma, around 15 had melanoma, 9 had renal cell carcinoma and 9 had head and neck cancer. In the dose-escalation cohort, 82.7% of patients were male, and the mean age was approximately 60 years, with a range of about 23 to 90. Prior anti-PD-1, anti-PD-L1 or anti-CTLA-4 therapy was permitted, and 40% of dose-escalation patients had received checkpoint inhibitors. Partial responses occurred in three dose-escalation patients: two with cutaneous melanoma and one with hepatocellular carcinoma. Peripheral TCRbeta sequencing aimed to test whether ivuxolimab altered TCR sequence diversity and caused clonal T-cell expansion. The paper covers the monotherapy dose-escalation part of the phase I ivuxolimab trial, which included N of about 56 patients. Beyond this particular receptor, the publication reports: In partial responders in the 0.1-3.0 mg/kg groups, normalized peripheral clonal expansion was found to be among the lowest, especially among CD8+ T cells. After ivuxolimab, expanded clones were on average more numerous among CD8+ T cells than among CD4+ T cells. Low levels of normalized T-cell clonal expansion were also seen in some patients who did not respond. At doses from 0.1 to 3.0 mg/kg, clonal expansion was seen in both CD4+ and CD8+ blood T cells between baseline and week 6. The antigen specificity of the clonally expanded peripheral T cells was not determined.

Details on this clone: What this receptor recognizes is not known. Base qualities are not at hand, and no much larger clone is one base apart.

Patients with autoimmune disease history or receiving systemic immunosuppression were excluded from the trial. Peripheral blood for TCR sequencing was collected from all dose cohorts at baseline, on cycle 4 day 1, and on cycle 7 day 1. The samples were taken from a phase I, first-in-human, multicenter, open-label dose-escalation trial of ivuxolimab. Adults with locally advanced or metastatic melanoma, renal cell carcinoma, hepatocellular carcinoma or head and neck squamous cell carcinoma were enrolled in the trial. CD4+ and CD8+ T cells were sorted separately from peripheral blood before TCR sequencing. Genomic DNA was isolated from the sorted cells so that the TCRbeta CDR3 region could be sequenced. TCRbeta CDR3 regions were sequenced using the immunoSEQ Assay. TCRdb obtained this table from immuneACCESS and retained in-frame rearrangements with V and J assigned. These tables miss some clones; where compared with another copy, unresolved V genes account for less than half of the shortfall, and the remainder is unexplained. The sample data list approximately 74,000 clones, and approximately 90% of these were observed just once. Together, the top ten hold 5% to 6.5% of the sample.

There are 15 amino acids in the CDR3, from cysteine to phenylalanine inclusive. The read is trimmed to its CDR3 DNA, 45 bases read in frame from base 1. CDR1 and CDR2 were assigned from the germline V gene as LGHNA and YSLEER. V trim: 1 base; J trim: 3 bases; unmatched bases: 5. Rearrangement joined TRBV4-3 to TRBJ2-7; 8 bases in the middle match TRBD1. The receptor was isolated from an adult with an advanced solid tumor such as melanoma, head and neck, liver or kidney cancer. The input for sequencing was CD4+ or CD8+ T cells sorted from blood, taken in a trial of the OX40 agonist ivuxolimab. DNA sequence: TGCGCCAGCAGCCAAGGAGGACAGGGTTACTACGAGCAGTACTTC. Its protein is CASSQGGQGYYEQYF.